The sequence of this TCR beta chain was determined in a study of vaccination and CD4 T cells after COVID-19. Looking at the study overall: Samples after vaccination came a median approximately 66 days past dose two, ranging 14 to 241. Control cultures, each given a CEFX pool, an HIV-1 Nef pool, or no peptide, were included.

Treatment noted: roughly nine-day PBMC culture with coronavirus spike peptide pools or control peptides (ViraFEST assay). About this clonotype: Its matching antigen is unknown.

The Oncomine TCR Beta short-read assay was what sequenced the DNA obtained from cultured CD4+ T cells. Each CDR3 protein is one row after TCRdb ran MiXCR on the PCR reads. The profile shows some 10,000 distinct CDR3 sequences, 30% to 35% of them singletons. This specimen consisted of CD4+ T cells from blood, cultured in vitro, obtained after SARS-CoV-2 vaccination. The TCR originated in a human donor who had recovered from COVID-19.

CDR3 nucleotides: TGTGCCAGCAGCGCCACTAGAGTCACGGAGACCCAGTACTTC. This encodes CASSATRVTETQYF. The chain employs TRBV7-8 and TRBJ2-5; possibly TRBD2 for D (5 bases). The CDR3 covers 14 residues. From germline, CDR1 is SGHVS and CDR2 FQNEAQ. The V gene lost 5 bases and the J gene lost 5 bases, with 15 bases spanning the gap.